This T cell receptor beta chain is from a study of neurological immune-mediated disorders. Findings of the study overall: No CDR3 amino acid sequences recurred among expanded clones across subjects, suggesting private repertoires in all groups. Levels of TCR clonal expansion peaked in HTLV-1-associated myelopathy and reached their lowest in multiple sclerosis, under those of healthy controls.

This clonotype was seen ten or more times. Its antigen remains unidentified. Time point noted: longitudinal time-point 2. This CDR3 is 14 amino acids long. The germline V gene has CDR1 SGHNT and CDR2 YENEEA. The V end lost 2 bases, the J end lost 1 base, and 8 bases lay between the germline ends. cDNA synthesis was performed by 5'RACE with 10-nucleotide random UMIs. TCRdb processed the 5' RACE reads anew with MiXCR; each CDR3 protein has one entry. The sample shows some 50,000 distinct CDR3 sequences, 10% to 15% of them seen only once. This chain joins TRBV11-3 and TRBJ2-5; unclear D gene. This TCR derives from a male donor with HTLV-1-associated myelopathy (HAM/TSP). Source material: PBMCs. CDR3 sequence (DNA): TGTGCCAGCAGCTTATCGTTTAGCCAAGAGACCCAGTACTTC. The encoded protein is CASSLSFSQETQYF. The entire variable domain, with the rest obtained from reference TRBV11-3 and TRBJ2-5, is as follows: EAGVVQSPRYKIIEKKQPVAFWCNPISGHNTLYWYLQNLGQGPELLIRYENEEAVDDSQLPKDRFSAERLKGVDSTLKIQPAELGDSAVYLCASSLSFSQETQYFGPGTRLLVL.